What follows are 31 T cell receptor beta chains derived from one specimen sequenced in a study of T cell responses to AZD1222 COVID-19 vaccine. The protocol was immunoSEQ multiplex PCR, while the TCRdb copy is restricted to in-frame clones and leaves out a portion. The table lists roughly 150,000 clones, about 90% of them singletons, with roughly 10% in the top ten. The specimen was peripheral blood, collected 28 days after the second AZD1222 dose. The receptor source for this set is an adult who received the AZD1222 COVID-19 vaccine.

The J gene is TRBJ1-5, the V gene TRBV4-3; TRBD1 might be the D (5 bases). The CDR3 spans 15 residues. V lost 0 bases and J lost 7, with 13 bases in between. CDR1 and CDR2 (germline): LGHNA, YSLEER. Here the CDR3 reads CASSQERGTRQPQHF. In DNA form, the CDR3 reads TGCGCCAGCAGCCAAGAAAGGGGCACTCGGCAGCCCCAGCATTTT.

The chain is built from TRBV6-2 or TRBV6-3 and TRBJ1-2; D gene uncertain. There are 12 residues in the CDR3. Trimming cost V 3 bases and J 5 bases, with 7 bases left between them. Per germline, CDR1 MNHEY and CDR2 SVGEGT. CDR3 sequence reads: CASSYRGYGYTF. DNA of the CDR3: TGTGCCAGCAGTTATAGAGGATATGGCTACACCTTC.

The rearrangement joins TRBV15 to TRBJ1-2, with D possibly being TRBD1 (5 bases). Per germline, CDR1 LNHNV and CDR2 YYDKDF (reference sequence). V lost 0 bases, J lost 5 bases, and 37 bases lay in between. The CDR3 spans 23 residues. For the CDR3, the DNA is TGTGCCACCAGCAGAGATCCTTTGTGGAACCGGGACCGCCCTTTGGAAGGCCGGTATGGCTACACCTTC. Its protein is CATSRDPLWNRDRPLEGRYGYTF.

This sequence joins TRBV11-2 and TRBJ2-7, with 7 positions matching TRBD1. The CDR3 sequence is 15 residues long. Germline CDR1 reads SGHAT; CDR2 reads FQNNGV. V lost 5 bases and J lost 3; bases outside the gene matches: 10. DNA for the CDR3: TGTGCCAGCAGCCCCATCGGACAGGATTACTACGAGCAGTACTTC. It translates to CASSPIGQDYYEQYF.

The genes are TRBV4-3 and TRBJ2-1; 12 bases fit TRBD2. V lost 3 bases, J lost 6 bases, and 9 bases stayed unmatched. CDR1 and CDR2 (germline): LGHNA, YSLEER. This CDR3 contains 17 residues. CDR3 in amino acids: CASSQTLPGLAGNEQFF. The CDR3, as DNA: TGCGCCAGCAGCCAGACCCTTCCGGGACTAGCGGGCAATGAGCAGTTCTTC.

As DNA, the CDR3 is TGTGCCGTTTGGTCCTACAATGAGCAGTTCTTC. It encodes CAVWSYNEQFF. The rearrangement uses TRBV6-6 and TRBJ2-1; no reliable D call. V gave up 11 bases and J gave up 1 base, with 6 bases separating them. The CDR3 spans 11 residues. Germline V gene data show CDR1 as MNHNY and CDR2 as SVGAGI (reference sequence).

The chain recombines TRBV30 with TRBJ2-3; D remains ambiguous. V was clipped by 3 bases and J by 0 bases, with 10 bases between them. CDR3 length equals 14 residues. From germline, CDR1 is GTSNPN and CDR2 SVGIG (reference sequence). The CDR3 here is CAWSSGSSTDTQYF. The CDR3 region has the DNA TGTGCCTGGAGCTCGGGCAGCAGCACAGATACGCAGTATTTT.

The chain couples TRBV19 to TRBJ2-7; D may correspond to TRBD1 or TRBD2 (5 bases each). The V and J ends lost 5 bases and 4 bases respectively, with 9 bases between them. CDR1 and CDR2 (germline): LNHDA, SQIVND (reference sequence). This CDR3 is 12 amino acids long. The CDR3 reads CASSFGGYEQYF. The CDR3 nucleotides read TGTGCCAGTAGTTTTGGGGGATACGAGCAGTACTTC.

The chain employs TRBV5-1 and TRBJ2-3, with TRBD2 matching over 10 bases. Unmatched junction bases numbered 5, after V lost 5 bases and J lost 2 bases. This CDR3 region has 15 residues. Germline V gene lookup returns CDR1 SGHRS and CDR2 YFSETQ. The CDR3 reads CASSLLAGLTDTQYF. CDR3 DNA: TGCGCCAGCAGTTTACTAGCGGGGCTCACAGATACGCAGTATTTT.

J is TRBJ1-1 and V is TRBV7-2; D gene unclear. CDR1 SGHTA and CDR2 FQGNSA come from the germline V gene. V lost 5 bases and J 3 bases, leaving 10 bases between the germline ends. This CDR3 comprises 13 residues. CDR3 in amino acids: CASSREVHTEAFF. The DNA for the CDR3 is TGTGCCAGCAGCCGCGAGGTTCACACTGAAGCTTTCTTT.

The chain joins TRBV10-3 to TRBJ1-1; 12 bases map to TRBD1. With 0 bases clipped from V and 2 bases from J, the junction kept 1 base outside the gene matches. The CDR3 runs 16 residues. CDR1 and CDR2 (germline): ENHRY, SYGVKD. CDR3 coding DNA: TGTGCCATCAGTGAGTCGGGGACAGGGGGCAACACTGAAGCTTTCTTT. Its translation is CAISESGTGGNTEAFF.

The CDR3 coding sequence is TGTGCCAGCAGCCTCGCCGACAAGCGGGAGAACACCGGGGAGCTGTTTTTT. Protein product: CASSLADKRENTGELFF. This sequence joins TRBV21-1 and TRBJ2-2; the table's D gene call, TRBD2, was not cross checked with the DNA. TRBV21-1 is marked as a pseudogene. This CDR3 comprises 17 residues.

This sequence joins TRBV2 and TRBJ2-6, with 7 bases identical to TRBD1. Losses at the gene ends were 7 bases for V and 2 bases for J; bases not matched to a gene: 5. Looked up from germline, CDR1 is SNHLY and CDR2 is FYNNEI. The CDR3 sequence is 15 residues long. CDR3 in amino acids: CASTLTGAGANVLTF. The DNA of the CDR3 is TGTGCCAGCACGCTCACAGGGGCTGGGGCCAACGTCCTGACTTTC.

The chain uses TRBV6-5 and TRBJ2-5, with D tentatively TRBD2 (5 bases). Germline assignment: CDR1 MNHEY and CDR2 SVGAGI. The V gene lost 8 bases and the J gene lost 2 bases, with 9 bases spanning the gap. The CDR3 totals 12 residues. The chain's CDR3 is CASGRRQETQYF. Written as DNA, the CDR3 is TGTGCCAGCGGGAGACGGCAAGAGACCCAGTACTTC.

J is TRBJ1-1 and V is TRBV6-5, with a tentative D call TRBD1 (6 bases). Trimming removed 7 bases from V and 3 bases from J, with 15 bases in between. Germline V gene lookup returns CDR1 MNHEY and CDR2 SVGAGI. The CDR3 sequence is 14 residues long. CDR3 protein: CASMGDKRDTEAFF. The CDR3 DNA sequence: TGTGCCAGCATGGGGGACAAAAGGGACACTGAAGCTTTCTTT.

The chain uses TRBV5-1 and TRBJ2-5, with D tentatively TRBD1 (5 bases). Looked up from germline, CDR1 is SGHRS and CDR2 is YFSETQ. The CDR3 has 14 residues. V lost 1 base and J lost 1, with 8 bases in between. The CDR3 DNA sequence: TGCGCCAGCAGCTTGTCGACAGTCCAAGAGACCCAGTACTTC. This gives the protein CASSLSTVQETQYF.

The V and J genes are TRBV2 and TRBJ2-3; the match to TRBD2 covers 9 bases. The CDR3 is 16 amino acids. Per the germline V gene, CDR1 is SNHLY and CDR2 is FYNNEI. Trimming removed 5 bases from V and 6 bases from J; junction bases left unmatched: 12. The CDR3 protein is CASSPQGIAGGDTQYF. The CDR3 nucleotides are TGTGCCAGCAGTCCACAGGGGATTGCGGGGGGGGATACGCAGTATTTT.

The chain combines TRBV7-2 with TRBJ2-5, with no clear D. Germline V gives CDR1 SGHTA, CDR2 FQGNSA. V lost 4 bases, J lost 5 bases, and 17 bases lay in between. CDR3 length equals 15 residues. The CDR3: CASSSTLMPIETQYF. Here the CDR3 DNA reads TGTGCCAGCAGCTCGACCCTAATGCCGATCGAGACCCAGTACTTC.

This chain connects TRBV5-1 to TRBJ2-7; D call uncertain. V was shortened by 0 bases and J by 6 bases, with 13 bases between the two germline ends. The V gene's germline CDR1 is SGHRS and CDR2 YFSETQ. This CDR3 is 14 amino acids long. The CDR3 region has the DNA TGCGCCAGCAGCTTGGACAATCTAGTTAGCGAGCAGTACTTC. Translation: CASSLDNLVSEQYF.

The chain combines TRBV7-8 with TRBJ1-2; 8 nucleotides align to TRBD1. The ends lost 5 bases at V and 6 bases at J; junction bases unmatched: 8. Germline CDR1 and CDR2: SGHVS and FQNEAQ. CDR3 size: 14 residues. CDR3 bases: TGTGCCAGCAGCCCACGGACAGGGCTTGATGGCTACACCTTC. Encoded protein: CASSPRTGLDGYTF.

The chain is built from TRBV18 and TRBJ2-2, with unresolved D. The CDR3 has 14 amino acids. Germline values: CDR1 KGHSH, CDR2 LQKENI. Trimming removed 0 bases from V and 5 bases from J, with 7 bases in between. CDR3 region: CASSPPLGTGELFF. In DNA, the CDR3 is TGTGCCAGCTCACCACCGTTAGGGACCGGGGAGCTGTTTTTT.

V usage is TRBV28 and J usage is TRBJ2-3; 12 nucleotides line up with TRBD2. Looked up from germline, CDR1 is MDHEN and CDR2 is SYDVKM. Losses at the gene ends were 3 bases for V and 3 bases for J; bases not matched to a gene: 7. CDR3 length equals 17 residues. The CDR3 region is CASSFGTSGPSTDTQYF. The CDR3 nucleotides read TGTGCCAGCAGTTTCGGGACTAGCGGGCCTAGTACAGATACGCAGTATTTT.

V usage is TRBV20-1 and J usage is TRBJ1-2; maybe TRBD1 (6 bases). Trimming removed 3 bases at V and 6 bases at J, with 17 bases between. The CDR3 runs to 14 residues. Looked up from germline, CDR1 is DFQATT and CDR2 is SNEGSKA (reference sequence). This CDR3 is CSASGGRPGDGYTF. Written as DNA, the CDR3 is TGCAGTGCTAGTGGGGGGCGCCCAGGGGATGGCTACACCTTC.

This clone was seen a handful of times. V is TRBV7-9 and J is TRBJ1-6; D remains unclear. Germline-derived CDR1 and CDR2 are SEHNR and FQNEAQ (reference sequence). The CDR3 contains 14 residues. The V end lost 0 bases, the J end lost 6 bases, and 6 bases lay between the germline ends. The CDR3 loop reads CASSLAQTNSPLHF. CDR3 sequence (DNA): TGTGCCAGCAGCTTAGCACAGACTAATTCACCCCTCCACTTT.

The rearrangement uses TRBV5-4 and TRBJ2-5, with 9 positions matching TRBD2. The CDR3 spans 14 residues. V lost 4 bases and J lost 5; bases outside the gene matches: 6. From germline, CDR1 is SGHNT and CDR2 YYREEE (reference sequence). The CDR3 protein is CASSPGLASETQYF. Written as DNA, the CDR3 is TGTGCCAGCAGCCCGGGACTAGCAAGTGAGACCCAGTACTTC.

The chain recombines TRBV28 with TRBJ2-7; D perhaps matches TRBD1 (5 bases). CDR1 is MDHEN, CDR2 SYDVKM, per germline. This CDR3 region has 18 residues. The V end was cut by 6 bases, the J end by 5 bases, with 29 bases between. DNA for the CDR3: TGTGCCAGCAGCCCGAAGATCAGTGGAATTATCAGGGTGGACGAGCAGTACTTC. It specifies CASSPKISGIIRVDEQYF.

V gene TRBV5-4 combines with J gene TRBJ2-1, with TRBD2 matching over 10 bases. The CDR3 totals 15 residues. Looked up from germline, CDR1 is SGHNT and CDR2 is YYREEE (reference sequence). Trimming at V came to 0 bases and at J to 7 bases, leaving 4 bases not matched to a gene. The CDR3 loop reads CASSLVRAGGNEQFF. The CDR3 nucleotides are TGTGCCAGCAGCTTGGTTCGAGCGGGAGGGAATGAGCAGTTCTTC.

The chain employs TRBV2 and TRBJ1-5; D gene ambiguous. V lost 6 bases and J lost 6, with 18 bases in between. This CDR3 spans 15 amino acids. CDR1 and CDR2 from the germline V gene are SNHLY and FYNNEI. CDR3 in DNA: TGTGCCAGCAGCCCCGGGAGGGAAAGGAGTCAGCCCCAGCATTTT. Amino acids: CASSPGRERSQPQHF.

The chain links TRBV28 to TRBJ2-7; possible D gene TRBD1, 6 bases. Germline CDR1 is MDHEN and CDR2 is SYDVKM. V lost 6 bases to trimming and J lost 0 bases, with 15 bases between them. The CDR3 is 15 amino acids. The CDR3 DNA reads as TGTGCCAGCAGCGCAGGGGACAACCGCTCCTACGAGCAGTACTTC. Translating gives CASSAGDNRSYEQYF.

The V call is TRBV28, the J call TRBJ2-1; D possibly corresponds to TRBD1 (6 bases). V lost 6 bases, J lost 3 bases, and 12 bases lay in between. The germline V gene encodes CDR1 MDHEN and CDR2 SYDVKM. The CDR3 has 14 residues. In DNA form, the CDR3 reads TGTGCCAGCAGGCCGGGACAATACTACAATGAGCAGTTCTTC. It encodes CASRPGQYYNEQFF.

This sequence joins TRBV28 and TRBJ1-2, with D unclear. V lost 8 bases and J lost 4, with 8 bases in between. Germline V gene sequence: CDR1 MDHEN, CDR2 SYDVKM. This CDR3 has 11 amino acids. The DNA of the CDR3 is TGTGCCAGCGGGATTTTCTATGGCTACACCTTC. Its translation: CASGIFYGYTF.